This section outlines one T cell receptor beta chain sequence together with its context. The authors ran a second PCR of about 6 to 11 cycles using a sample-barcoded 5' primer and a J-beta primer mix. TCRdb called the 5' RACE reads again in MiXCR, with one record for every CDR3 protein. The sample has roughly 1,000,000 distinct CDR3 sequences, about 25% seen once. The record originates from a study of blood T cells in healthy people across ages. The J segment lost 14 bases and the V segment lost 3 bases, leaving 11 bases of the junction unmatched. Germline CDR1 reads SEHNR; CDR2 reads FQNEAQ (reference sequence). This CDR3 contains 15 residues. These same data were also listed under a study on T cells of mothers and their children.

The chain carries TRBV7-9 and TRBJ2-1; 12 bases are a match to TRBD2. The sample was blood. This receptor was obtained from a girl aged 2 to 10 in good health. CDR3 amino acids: CASSLLTSGRDGEFF. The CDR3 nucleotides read TGTGCCAGCAGCTTGCTGACTAGCGGGAGAGACGGGGAGTTCTTC.